Included here is one TCR beta chain sequence, with context. Its specificity is not known. 13 Jbeta primers and 60 Vbeta primers were used for the PCR. The data were produced by immunoSEQ multiplex PCR, yet TCRdb's version contains in-frame clones alone and is incomplete. The sample shows 130,000 or so clones, roughly 70% of them seen only once. These data come from a study of cytomegalovirus exposure and HLA in healthy donors. The study, taken as a whole, reports: Confirmation in vitro established that a few CMV-associated chains were specific for CMV antigens. Cytomegalovirus-associated status was assigned to about 170 TCR beta chains. Earlier results showed most TCR beta V segments being productive about 87% or about 30% of the time.

This TCR was sampled from a man between 18 and 35 years old in good health and CMV-seropositive. The sample comprised PBMCs.

The CDR3 nucleotides are TGTGCCAGCAGTTATGACAGAGTCACAGATACGCAGTATTTT. Translation: CASSYDRVTDTQYF. The gene calls are TRBV27 and TRBJ2-3, with D possibly TRBD1 on 5 matching bases. The V end was cut by 4 bases, the J end by 2 bases, with 10 bases between. CDR1 is MNHEY and CDR2 is SMNVEV in the germline V gene (reference sequence). The CDR3 length is 14 residues.